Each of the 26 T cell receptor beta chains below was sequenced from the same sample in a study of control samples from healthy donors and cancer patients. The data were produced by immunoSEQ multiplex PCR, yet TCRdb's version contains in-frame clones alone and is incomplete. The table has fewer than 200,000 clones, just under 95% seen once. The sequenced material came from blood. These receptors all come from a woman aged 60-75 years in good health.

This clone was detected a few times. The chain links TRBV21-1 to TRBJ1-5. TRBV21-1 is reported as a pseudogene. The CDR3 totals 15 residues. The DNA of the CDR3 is TGTGCCAGCAGCAAAGATCCGGCCCCCAATCAGCCCCAGCATTTT. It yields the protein CASSKDPAPNQPQHF.

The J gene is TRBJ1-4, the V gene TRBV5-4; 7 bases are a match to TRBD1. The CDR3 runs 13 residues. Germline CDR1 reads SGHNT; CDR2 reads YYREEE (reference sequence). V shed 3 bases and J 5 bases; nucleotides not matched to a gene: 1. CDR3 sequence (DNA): TGTGCCAGCAGCTGGACAGGCAATGAAAAACTGTTTTTT. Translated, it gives CASSWTGNEKLFF.

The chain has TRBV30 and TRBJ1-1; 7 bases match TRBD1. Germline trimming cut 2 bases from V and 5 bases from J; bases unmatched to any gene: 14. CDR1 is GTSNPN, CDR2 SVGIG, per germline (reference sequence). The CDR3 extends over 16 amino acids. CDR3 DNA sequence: TGTGCCTGGAGTAAACACCGACAGGGCTTTGAGACTGAAGCTTTCTTT. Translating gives CAWSKHRQGFETEAFF.

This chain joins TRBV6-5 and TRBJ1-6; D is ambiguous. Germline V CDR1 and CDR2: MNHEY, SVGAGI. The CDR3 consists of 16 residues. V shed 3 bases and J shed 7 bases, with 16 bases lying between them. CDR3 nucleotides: TGTGCCAGCAGTTATACCGTGCTTGAAGCAAATTCACCCCTCCACTTT. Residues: CASSYTVLEANSPLHF.

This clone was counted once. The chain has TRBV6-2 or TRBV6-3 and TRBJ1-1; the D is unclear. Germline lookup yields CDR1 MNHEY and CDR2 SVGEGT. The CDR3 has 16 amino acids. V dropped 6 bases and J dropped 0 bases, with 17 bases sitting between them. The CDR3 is CASSSRWGAMNTEAFF. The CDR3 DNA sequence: TGTGCCAGCAGCTCCCGATGGGGAGCCATGAACACTGAAGCTTTCTTT.

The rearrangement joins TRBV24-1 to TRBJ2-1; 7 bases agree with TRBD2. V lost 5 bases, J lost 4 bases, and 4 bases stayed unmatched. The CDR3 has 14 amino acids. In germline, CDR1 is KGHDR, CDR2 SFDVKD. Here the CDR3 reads CATSAAGNYNEQFF. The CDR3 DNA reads TGTGCCACCAGTGCAGCGGGGAATTACAATGAGCAGTTCTTC.

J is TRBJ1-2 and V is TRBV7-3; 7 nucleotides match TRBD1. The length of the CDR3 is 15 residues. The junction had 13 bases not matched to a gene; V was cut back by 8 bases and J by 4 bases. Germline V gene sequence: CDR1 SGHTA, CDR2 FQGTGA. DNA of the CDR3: TGTGCCAGCGGCCCAGGGGGGGTTCCCGGCTATGGCTACACCTTC. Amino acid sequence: CASGPGGVPGYGYTF.

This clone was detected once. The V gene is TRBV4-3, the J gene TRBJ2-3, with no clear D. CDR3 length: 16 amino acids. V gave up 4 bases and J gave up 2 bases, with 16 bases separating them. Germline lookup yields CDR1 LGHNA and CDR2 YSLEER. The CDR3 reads CASSPAPGVFTDTQYF. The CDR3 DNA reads TGCGCCAGCAGCCCCGCCCCAGGCGTTTTCACAGATACGCAGTATTTT.

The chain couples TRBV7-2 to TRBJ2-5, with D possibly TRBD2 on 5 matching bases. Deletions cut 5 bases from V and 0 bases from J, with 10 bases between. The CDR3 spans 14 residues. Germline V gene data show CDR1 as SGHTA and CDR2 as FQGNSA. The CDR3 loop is CASSRPGNQETQYF. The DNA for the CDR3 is TGTGCCAGCAGCCGGCCGGGAAACCAAGAGACCCAGTACTTC.

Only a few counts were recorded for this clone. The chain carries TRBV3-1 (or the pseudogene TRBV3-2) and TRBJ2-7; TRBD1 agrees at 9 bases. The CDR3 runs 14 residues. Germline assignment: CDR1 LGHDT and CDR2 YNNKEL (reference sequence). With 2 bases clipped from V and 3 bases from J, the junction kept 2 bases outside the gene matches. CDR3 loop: CASSQWDRDYEQYF. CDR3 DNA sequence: TGTGCCAGCAGCCAATGGGACAGGGACTACGAGCAGTACTTC.

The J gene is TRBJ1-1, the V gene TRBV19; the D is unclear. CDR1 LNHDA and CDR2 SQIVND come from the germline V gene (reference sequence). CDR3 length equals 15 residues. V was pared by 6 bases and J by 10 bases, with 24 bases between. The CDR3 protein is CASSQYGEDGRGAFF. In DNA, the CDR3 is TGTGCCAGTAGCCAGTATGGGGAGGACGGGAGAGGAGCTTTCTTT.

Written as DNA, the CDR3 is TGTGCCAGCTCACCACGGGCTGGGCCGGGACAGGGGACCTACGAGCAGTACTTC. Protein: CASSPRAGPGQGTYEQYF. V gene TRBV18 combines with J gene TRBJ2-7, with 10 bases lining up with TRBD1. The V gene's germline CDR1 is KGHSH and CDR2 LQKENI. With 1 base clipped from V and 2 bases from J, the junction kept 11 bases outside the gene matches. The CDR3 is 18 amino acids.

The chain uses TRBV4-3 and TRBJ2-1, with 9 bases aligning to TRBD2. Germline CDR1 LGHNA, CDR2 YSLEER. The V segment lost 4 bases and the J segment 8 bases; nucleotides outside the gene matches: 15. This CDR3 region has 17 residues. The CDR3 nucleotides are TGCGCCAGCAGCCTCGGCGGGAGGGGGGCGTCGGTCCATGAGCAGTTCTTC. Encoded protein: CASSLGGRGASVHEQFF.

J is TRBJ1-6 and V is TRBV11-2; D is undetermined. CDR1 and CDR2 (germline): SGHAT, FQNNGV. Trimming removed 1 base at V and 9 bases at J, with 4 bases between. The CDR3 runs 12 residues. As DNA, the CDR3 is TGTGCCAGCAGCTTAGGAGGTTCACCCCTCCACTTT. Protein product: CASSLGGSPLHF.

CDR3 nucleotides: TGCGCCAGCAGCGTGGGACAGACTTCCTCCTACGAGCAGTACTTC. Translating it yields CASSVGQTSSYEQYF. The chain uses TRBV5-1 and TRBJ2-7, with 7 bases identical to TRBD1. Per the germline V gene, CDR1 is SGHRS and CDR2 is YFSETQ. This CDR3 region has 15 residues. V shed 4 bases and J 0 bases; nucleotides not matched to a gene: 7.

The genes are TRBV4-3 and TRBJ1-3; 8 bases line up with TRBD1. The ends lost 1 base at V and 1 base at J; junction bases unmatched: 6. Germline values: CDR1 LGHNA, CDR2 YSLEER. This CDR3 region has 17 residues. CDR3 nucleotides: TGCGCCAGCAGCCAAGTTCCCCAGGGGGCATCTGGAAACACCATATATTTT. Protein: CASSQVPQGASGNTIYF.

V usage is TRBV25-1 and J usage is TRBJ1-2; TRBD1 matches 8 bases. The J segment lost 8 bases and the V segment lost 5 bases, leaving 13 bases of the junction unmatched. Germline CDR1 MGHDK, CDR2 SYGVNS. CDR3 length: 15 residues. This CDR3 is CASSPSPQGALGYTF. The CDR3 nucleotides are TGTGCCAGCAGTCCGAGCCCCCAGGGGGCGTTAGGCTACACCTTC.

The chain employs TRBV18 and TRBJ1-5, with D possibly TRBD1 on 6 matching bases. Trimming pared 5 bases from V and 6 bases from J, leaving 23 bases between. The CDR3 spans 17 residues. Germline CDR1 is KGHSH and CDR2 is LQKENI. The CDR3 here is CASSSTSGGLGGQPQHF. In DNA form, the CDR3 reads TGTGCCAGCTCATCAACGAGCGGGGGGCTAGGGGGTCAGCCCCAGCATTTT.

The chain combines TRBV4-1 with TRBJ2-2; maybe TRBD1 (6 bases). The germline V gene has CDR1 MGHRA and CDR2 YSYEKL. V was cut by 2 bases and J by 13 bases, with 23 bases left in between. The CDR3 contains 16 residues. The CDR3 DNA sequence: TGCGCCAGCAGCCAACAGACCGGGGTGGGGGCCTTAGGGCTGTTTTTT. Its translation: CASSQQTGVGALGLFF.

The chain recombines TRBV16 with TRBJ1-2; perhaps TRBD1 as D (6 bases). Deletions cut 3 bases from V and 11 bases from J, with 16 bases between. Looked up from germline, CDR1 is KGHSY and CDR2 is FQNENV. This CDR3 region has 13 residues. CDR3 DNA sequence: TGTGCCAGCAGCCACTTACGGACAGAGTGGTACACCTTC. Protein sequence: CASSHLRTEWYTF.

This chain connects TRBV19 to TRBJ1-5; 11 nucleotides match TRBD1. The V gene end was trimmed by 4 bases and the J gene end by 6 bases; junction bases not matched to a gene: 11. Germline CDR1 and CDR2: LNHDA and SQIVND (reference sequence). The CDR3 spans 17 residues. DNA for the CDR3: TGTGCCAGTAGTACGAGAAGGACAGGGGGCCTGGTTCAGCCCCAGCATTTT. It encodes CASSTRRTGGLVQPQHF.

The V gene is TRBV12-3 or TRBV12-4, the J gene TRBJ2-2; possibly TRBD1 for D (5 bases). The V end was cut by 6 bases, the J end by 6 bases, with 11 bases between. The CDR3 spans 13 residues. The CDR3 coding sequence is TGTGCCAGCAGGGACCAGGGCCCCGGGGAGCTGTTTTTT. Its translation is CASRDQGPGELFF.

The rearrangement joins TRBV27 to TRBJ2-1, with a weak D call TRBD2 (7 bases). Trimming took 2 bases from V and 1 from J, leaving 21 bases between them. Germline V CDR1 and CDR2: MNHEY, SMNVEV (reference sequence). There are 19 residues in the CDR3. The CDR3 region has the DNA TGTGCCAGCAGTTTAATCCTGTGGGGGGGGCCAGGATCCTACAATGAGCAGTTCTTC. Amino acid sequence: CASSLILWGGPGSYNEQFF.

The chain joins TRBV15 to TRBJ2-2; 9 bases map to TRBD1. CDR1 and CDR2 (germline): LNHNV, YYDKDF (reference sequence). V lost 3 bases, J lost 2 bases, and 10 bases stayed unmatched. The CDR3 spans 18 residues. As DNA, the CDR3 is TGTGCCACCAGCAGCACGTGGTTGGGACAGGGAAACACCGGGGAGCTGTTTTTT. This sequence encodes CATSSTWLGQGNTGELFF.

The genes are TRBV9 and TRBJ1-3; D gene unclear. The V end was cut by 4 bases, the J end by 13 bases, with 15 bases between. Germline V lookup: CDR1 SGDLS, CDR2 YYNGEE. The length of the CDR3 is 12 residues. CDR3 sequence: CASSPRVHSIYF. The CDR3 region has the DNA TGTGCCAGCAGCCCCCGAGTACATTCGATATATTTT.

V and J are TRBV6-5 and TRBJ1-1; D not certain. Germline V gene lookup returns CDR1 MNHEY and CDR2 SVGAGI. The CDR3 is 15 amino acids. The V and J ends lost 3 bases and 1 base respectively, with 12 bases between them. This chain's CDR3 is CASSYSGHQNTEAFF. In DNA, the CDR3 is TGTGCCAGCAGTTATTCCGGGCACCAGAACACTGAAGCTTTCTTT.